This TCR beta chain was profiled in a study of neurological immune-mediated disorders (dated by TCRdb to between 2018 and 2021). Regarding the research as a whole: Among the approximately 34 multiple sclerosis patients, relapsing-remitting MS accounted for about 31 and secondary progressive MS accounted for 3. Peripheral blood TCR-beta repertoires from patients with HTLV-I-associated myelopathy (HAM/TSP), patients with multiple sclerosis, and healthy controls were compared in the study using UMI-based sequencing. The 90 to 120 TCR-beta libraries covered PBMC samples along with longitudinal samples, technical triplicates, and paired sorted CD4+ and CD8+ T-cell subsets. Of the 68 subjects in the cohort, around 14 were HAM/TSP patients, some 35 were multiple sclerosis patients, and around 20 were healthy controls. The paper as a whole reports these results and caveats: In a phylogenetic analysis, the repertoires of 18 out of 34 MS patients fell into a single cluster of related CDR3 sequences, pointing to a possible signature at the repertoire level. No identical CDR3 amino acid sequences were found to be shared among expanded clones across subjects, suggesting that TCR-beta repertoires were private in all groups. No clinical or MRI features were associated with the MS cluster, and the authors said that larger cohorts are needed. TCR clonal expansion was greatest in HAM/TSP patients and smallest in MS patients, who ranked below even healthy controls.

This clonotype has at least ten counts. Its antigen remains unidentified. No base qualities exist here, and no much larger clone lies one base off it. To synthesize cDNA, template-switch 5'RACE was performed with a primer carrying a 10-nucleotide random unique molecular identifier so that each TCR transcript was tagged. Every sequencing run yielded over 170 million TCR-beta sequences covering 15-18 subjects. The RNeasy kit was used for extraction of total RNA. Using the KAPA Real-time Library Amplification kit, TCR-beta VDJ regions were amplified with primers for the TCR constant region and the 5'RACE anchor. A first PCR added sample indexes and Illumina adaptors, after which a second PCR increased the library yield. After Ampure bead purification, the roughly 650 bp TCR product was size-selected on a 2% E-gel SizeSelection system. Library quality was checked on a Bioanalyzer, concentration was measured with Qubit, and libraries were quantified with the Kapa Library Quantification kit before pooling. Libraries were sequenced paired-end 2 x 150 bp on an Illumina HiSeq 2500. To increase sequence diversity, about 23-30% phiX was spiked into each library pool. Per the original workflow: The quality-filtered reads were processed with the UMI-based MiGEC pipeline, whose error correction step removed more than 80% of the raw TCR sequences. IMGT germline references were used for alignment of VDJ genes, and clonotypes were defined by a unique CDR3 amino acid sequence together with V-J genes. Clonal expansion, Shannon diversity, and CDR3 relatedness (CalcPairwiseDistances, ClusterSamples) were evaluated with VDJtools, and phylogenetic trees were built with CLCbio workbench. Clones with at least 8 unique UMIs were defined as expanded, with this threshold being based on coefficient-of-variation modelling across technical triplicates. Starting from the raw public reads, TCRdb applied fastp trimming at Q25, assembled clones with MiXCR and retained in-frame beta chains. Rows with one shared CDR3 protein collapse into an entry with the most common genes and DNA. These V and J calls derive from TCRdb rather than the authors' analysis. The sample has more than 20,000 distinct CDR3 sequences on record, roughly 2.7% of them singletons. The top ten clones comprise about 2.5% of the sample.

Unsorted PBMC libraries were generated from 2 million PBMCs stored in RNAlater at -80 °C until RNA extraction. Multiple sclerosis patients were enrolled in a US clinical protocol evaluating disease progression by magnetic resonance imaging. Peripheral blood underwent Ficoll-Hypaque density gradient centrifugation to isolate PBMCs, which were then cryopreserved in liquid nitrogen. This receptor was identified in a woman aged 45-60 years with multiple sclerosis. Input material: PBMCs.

The sequenced DNA: TGTGCCAGCAGCTTAGATCCCCGGGACCATACGCAGTATTTT. Its protein product is CASSLDPRDHTQYF. The chain links TRBV7-2 with TRBJ2-3, with the D gene possibly TRBD1 or TRBD2, each one fitting 5 bases. Including cysteine and phenylalanine, the CDR3 has 14 amino acids. The only DNA kept is the CDR3, 42 bases in frame from the first base. CDR1 and CDR2 are drawn from the germline V gene: SGHTA, FQGNSA. The germline ends are 12 bases apart after V is trimmed by 1 base and J by 7 bases.